This TCR beta chain was identified during a study of blood T cell repertoires in COVID-19. As for the study in general: Sources were T cells, B-cell-depleted T cells, or PBMCs; the material itself was cDNA or gDNA.

Assay: immunoSEQ multiplex PCR; the TCRdb copy retains only in-frame clones and omits some. The table shows 10,000 to 15,000 clones, with just over 70% occurring only once. The CDR3 consists of 14 residues. V was clipped by 3 bases and J by 5 bases; unmatched bases: 3. Per the germline V gene, CDR1 is LNHDA and CDR2 is SQIVND (reference sequence). The chain links TRBV19 to TRBJ1-4, with TRBD1 matching over 7 bases. The sequenced sample consisted of peripheral blood. The TCR was taken from a man in his 60s with COVID-19, enrolled during active disease. The CDR3 DNA reads TGTGCCAGTAGTATCGCAGGGGGGAATGAAAAACTGTTTTTT. Protein product: CASSIAGGNEKLFF.